The rows below give T cell receptor beta chains drawn from one sample of a study of circulating CD8 cells and anti-PD-1 response in melanoma. TCRdb re-derived calls from the reads in MiXCR, one entry per CDR3 protein. This table has roughly 530 distinct CDR3 sequences, 10% appearing once. The sequencing used CD8+ T cells from PBMCs, collected at baseline or after one month of anti-PD-1 therapy (not recorded which). The receptors here all came from a human donor with melanoma. CDR3s include the opening cysteine and the closing phenylalanine or tryptophan. D genes are given only for firm matches. For some rows the clone size is stated as once, few or many, or as a class when expanded; others skip it.

-	large	TRBJ2-7	TRBV5-6	CASSDGGSYEQYF	TGTGCCAGCAGCGACGGAGGGAGCTACGAGCAGTACTTC
-	large	TRBJ1-2	TRBV29-1	CSVEWDGYTF	TGCAGCGTTGAGTGGGATGGCTACACCTTC
-	large	TRBJ2-5	TRBV29-1	CSVEGDQGIWQETQYF	TGCAGCGTTGAAGGGGACCAGGGGATCTGGCAAGAGACCCAGTACTTC
-	large	TRBJ2-5	TRBV7-3	CASSFGGPIKETQYF	TGTGCCAGCAGCTTTGGGGGGCCAATCAAAGAGACCCAGTACTTC
TRBD1	large	TRBJ1-1	TRBV25-1	CASRERGLGEAFF	TGTGCCAGCAGGGAAAGGGGGCTGGGTGAAGCTTTCTTT
-	-	TRBJ1-6	TRBV2	CASSESRSSYNPPLHF	TGTGCCAGCAGTGAAAGTAGGAGCTCCTATAATCCGCCCCTCCACTTT
-	-	TRBJ1-6	TRBV2	CASSVSREVNSPLHF	TGTGCCAGCAGTGTATCCAGGGAGGTGAATTCACCCCTCCACTTT
TRBD1	large	TRBJ2-7	TRBV29-1	CSAGTGTYEQYF	TGCAGCGCCGGGACAGGGACCTACGAGCAGTACTTC
-	medium-sized	TRBJ2-3	TRBV30	CAWDRTNTDTQYF	TGTGCCTGGGACAGGACAAACACAGATACGCAGTATTTT
TRBD1	-	TRBJ2-1	TRBV25-1	CASSGEGAYPHYYNEQFF	TGTGCCAGCAGTGGAGAGGGGGCTTACCCCCATTATTACAATGAGCAGTTCTTC
TRBD2	large	TRBJ2-1	TRBV9	CASSVEGTSLDNEQFF	TGTGCCAGCAGCGTAGAGGGGACTAGTCTCGACAATGAGCAGTTCTTC
-	large	TRBJ1-3	TRBV28	CASSSNRAFSGNTIYF	TGTGCCAGCAGTTCCAACAGAGCATTCTCTGGAAACACCATATATTTT
-	large	TRBJ1-1	TRBV19	CASYQGTEAFF	TGTGCCAGTTATCAGGGCACTGAAGCTTTCTTT
-	large	TRBJ2-2	TRBV29-1	CSVLRTKTGELFF	TGCAGCGTTCTCCGGACGAAGACCGGGGAGCTGTTTTTT
-	large	TRBJ2-3	TRBV2	CASGQSPDTQYF	TGTGCCAGCGGGCAGAGCCCAGATACGCAGTATTTT
-	large	TRBJ1-1	TRBV29-1	CSALTGTNTEAFF	TGCAGCGCCCTTACAGGGACCAACACTGAAGCTTTCTTT
TRBD1	large	TRBJ2-1	TRBV28	CASSFLQGANNEQFF	TGTGCCAGCAGCTTCCTCCAGGGGGCCAACAATGAGCAGTTCTTC
-	large	TRBJ2-2	TRBV11-3	CASSPSGELFF	TGTGCCAGCAGCCCCTCTGGGGAGCTGTTTTTT
TRBD2	large	TRBJ2-3	TRBV4-2	CASSQDLGGSSTDTQYF	TGTGCCAGCAGCCAAGATCTCGGGGGGTCTTCCACAGATACGCAGTATTTT
-	large	TRBJ2-1	TRBV4-1	CASSFTGTQNEQFF	TGCGCCAGCAGCTTCACCGGGACACAGAATGAGCAGTTCTTC
-	few	TRBJ2-7	TRBV14	CASSQIRDINYEQYF	TGTGCCAGCAGCCAAATCCGGGACATAAACTACGAGCAGTACTTC
-	large	TRBJ2-1	TRBV3-1	CASSQGDVPSYNEQFF	TGTGCCAGCAGCCAAGGCGATGTCCCCTCCTACAATGAGCAGTTCTTC
TRBD1	few	TRBJ2-7	TRBV19	CASSMMTGSYEQYF	TGTGCCAGTAGTATGATGACAGGGTCCTACGAGCAGTACTTC
-	large	TRBJ2-7	TRBV7-2	CASRPSDLYEQYF	TGTGCCAGCAGACCATCGGATCTCTACGAGCAGTACTTC
TRBD1	large	TRBJ2-7	TRBV2	CASSEVRTGGHYEQYF	TGTGCCAGCAGTGAGGTTCGGACAGGGGGTCACTACGAGCAGTACTTC
-	large	TRBJ2-7	TRBV11-1	CASSFAPGASYEQYF	TGTGCCAGCAGCTTTGCCCCGGGAGCCTCCTACGAGCAGTACTTC
-	medium-sized	TRBJ2-1	TRBV3-1	CASSQPGGWNEQFF	TGTGCCAGCAGCCAGCCTGGGGGGTGGAATGAGCAGTTCTTC
-	large	TRBJ2-3	TRBV29-1	CSVGTDEHTQYF	TGCAGCGTTGGGACAGATGAACATACGCAGTATTTT
-	few	TRBJ1-1	TRBV19	CASSTSGVGTEAFF	TGTGCCAGTAGTACCTCCGGAGTCGGGACTGAAGCTTTCTTT
TRBD1	large	TRBJ2-3	TRBV20-1	CSARPDRGFTDTQYF	TGCAGTGCTAGACCTGACAGGGGGTTCACAGATACGCAGTATTTT
-	medium-sized	TRBJ1-4	TRBV7-9	CASSVGGRLDEKLFF	TGTGCCAGCAGCGTTGGGGGGAGGCTGGATGAAAAACTGTTTTTT
-	large	TRBJ1-6	TRBV20-1	CSAREGGGSSPLHF	TGCAGTGCTAGAGAGGGGGGCGGCAGCTCACCCCTCCACTTT
TRBD2	large	TRBJ2-5	TRBV13	CASSLTRGGQETQYF	TGTGCCAGCAGCCTGACGCGGGGGGGCCAGGAGACCCAGTACTTC
-	large	TRBJ2-7	TRBV14	CASSQGPRPYEQYF	TGTGCCAGCAGCCAAGGGCCCAGGCCCTACGAGCAGTACTTC
-	large	TRBJ1-4	TRBV2	CASSEALGRDEKLFF	TGTGCCAGCAGTGAAGCGCTCGGTAGGGATGAAAAACTGTTTTTT
-	medium-sized	TRBJ1-1	TRBV13	CASSFGENTEAFF	TGTGCCAGCAGCTTCGGTGAGAACACTGAAGCTTTCTTT
TRBD1	once	TRBJ1-1	TRBV7-3	CASSLNPGGNTEAPF	TGTGCCAGCAGCTTAAATCCAGGGGGGAACACTGAAGCTCCCTTT
TRBD2	medium-sized	TRBJ2-1	TRBV4-3	CASSQAVAGGEQFF	TGCGCCAGCAGCCAGGCCGTGGCGGGGGGAGAGCAGTTCTTC
TRBD2	-	TRBJ2-3	TRBV7-3	CASSRLALSADTQYF	TGTGCCAGCAGCCGACTAGCGCTTTCAGCAGATACGCAGTATTTT
-	large	TRBJ2-3	TRBV20-1	CSAGGGADTQYF	TGCAGTGCCGGAGGGGGAGCAGATACGCAGTATTTT
-	large	TRBJ2-1	TRBV28	CASSFRPNEQFF	TGTGCCAGCAGTTTCAGGCCCAATGAGCAGTTCTTC
TRBD2	large	TRBJ2-7	TRBV19	CASSIVFGWTSGGHEQYF	TGTGCCAGTAGTATAGTATTCGGCTGGACTAGCGGGGGCCACGAGCAGTACTTC
-	large	TRBJ1-3	TRBV19	CASKKVSGNTIYF	TGTGCCAGTAAGAAGGTCTCTGGAAACACCATATATTTT
-	-	TRBJ2-3	TRBV19	CASTWDSTDTQYF	TGTGCCAGTACCTGGGACAGCACAGATACGCAGTATTTT
TRBD2	large	TRBJ2-3	TRBV2	CASSEEAGGDTDTQYF	TGTGCCAGCAGTGAGGAAGCGGGGGGCGACACAGATACGCAGTATTTT
-	large	TRBJ2-5	TRBV7-8	CASRRAGVQETQYF	TGTGCCAGCAGAAGAGCGGGTGTTCAAGAGACCCAGTACTTC
TRBD2	large	TRBJ2-1	TRBV20-1	CSVTSGGTYNEQFF	TGCAGTGTCACTAGCGGGGGGACCTACAATGAGCAGTTCTTC
-	medium-sized	TRBJ2-2	TRBV23-1	CASSQSHPRELFF	TGCGCCAGCAGTCAATCGCACCCGAGGGAGCTGTTTTTT
-	medium-sized	TRBJ1-1	TRBV3-1	CASSSALDGRSVDTEAFF	TGTGCCAGCAGCTCCGCCCTGGATGGGCGGAGTGTGGACACTGAAGCTTTCTTT
-	medium-sized	TRBJ2-7	TRBV28	CASSPGGRVYEQYF	TGTGCCAGCAGTCCCGGCGGCAGGGTCTACGAGCAGTACTTC